This entry is about one TCR beta chain. This is likely a read error, given that the CDR3 carries no conserved phenylalanine or tryptophan at its end. The limits of the CDR3 on the DNA are not certain, so only TCRdb's listed CDR3 is given. The source of the sample is a study of blood T cell repertoires in COVID-19. For the study at large: Spain, Italy and the United States supplied samples that represented acute and convalescent COVID-19. From T cells, B-cell-depleted T cells, or PBMCs came the material, which was cDNA or gDNA.

The protocol was immunoSEQ multiplex PCR, while the TCRdb copy is restricted to in-frame clones and leaves out a portion. The sample lists 99,000 or so clones, around 84% occurring once. The CDR3 adds up to 11 amino acids, both ends counted. CDR1 is DFQATT and CDR2 is SNEGSKA in the germline V gene (reference sequence). This TCR derives from a man aged 60 to 75 with acute or convalescent COVID-19. J is TRBJ1-1 and V is TRBV20-1; the table's D call of TRBD1 was not tested on the DNA. Sequenced: peripheral blood. The CDR3 is CSARDPPTQAT.